These T cell receptor beta chains were read from a single sample in a study of T cells in Graves' hyperthyroidism and ophthalmopathy. TCRdb processed the multiplex PCR reads anew with MiXCR; each CDR3 protein has one entry. The table lists roughly 61,000 distinct CDR3 sequences, approximately 53% of them singletons. Input material: blood. The receptors come from a woman in her fifties or sixties with Graves' ophthalmopathy. The CDR3 runs from the conserved cysteine through the conserved F or W. The D gene is left open where the match is weak. Expanded clones get a size class; other rows say once, few or many, or leave the size out.

D gene: TRBD1; J gene: TRBJ1-4; clone size: .; V gene: TRBV20-1; CDR3 DNA: TGCAGTGCTATGGACAGGGAAACTAATGAAAAACTGTTTTTT; CDR3 protein: CSAMDRETNEKLFF
D gene: .; J gene: TRBJ2-3; clone size: many; V gene: TRBV11-1; CDR3 DNA: TGTGCCAGCAGCGAACCCAGGGGACCAGATACGCAGTATTTT; CDR3 protein: CASSEPRGPDTQYF
D gene: TRBD2; J gene: TRBJ2-1; clone size: .; V gene: TRBV4-2; CDR3 DNA: TGTGCCGGCAGCCAAACTAGCGGGAGCGTGATCCATGAGCAGTTCTTC; CDR3 protein: CAGSQTSGSVIHEQFF
D gene: .; J gene: TRBJ1-5; clone size: .; V gene: TRBV6-1; CDR3 DNA: TGTGCCAGCAATGACGGTGGGGACCAGCCCCAGCATTTT; CDR3 protein: CASNDGGDQPQHF
D gene: .; J gene: TRBJ1-1; clone size: .; V gene: TRBV7-9; CDR3 DNA: TGTGCCAGCAGCTTGTCTTCGGGGAACACTGAAGCTTTCTTT; CDR3 protein: CASSLSSGNTEAFF
D gene: .; J gene: TRBJ2-1; clone size: .; V gene: TRBV29-1; CDR3 DNA: TGCAGCTTGATGTGGGTGACATATGGGAATGAGCAGTTCTTC; CDR3 protein: CSLMWVTYGNEQFF
D gene: .; J gene: TRBJ2-7; clone size: .; V gene: TRBV7-2; CDR3 DNA: TGTGCCAGCAGCTTAGTTTTTCTCAGGGCCTACGAGCAGTACTTC; CDR3 protein: CASSLVFLRAYEQYF
D gene: TRBD1; J gene: TRBJ2-7; clone size: .; V gene: TRBV20-1; CDR3 DNA: TGCAGTGCTAGAGATGGGGACAGGGGTGACACCGGGGAGCAGTACTTC; CDR3 protein: CSARDGDRGDTGEQYF
D gene: .; J gene: TRBJ1-5; clone size: .; V gene: TRBV20-1; CDR3 DNA: TGCAGTGCTAGAGGTGGGGGGGCGATTGTAGAGACCCAGCATTTT; CDR3 protein: CSARGGGAIVETQHF
D gene: TRBD2; J gene: TRBJ2-7; clone size: .; V gene: TRBV20-1; CDR3 DNA: TGCAGTGCAAGGCCGGGACTAGCGAGGCAGTACTTC; CDR3 protein: CSARPGLARQYF